The 17 T cell receptor beta chains below all came from one sample that was sequenced in a study of blood T cell repertoires in COVID-19. Generated by immunoSEQ multiplex PCR, the TCRdb table keeps only in-frame clones and is missing some. The table lists more than 90,000 clones, about 83% of them singletons, with 6.2% in the top ten. The sample taken for sequencing was peripheral blood. These receptors all stem from a man in his 70s with acute or convalescent COVID-19.

V usage is TRBV12-3 or TRBV12-4 and J usage is TRBJ1-2; D is unclear. The CDR3 consists of 13 residues. The V gene lost 7 bases and the J gene lost 5 bases, with 14 bases spanning the gap. CDR3 sequence: CASTPSPMYGYTF. The DNA of the CDR3 is TGTGCCAGCACACCTAGCCCCATGTATGGCTACACCTTC.

V and J are TRBV27 and TRBJ2-5; 8 bases match TRBD2. The ends lost 6 bases at V and 5 bases at J; junction bases unmatched: 8. The CDR3 runs to 14 residues. Germline V gives CDR1 MNHEY, CDR2 SMNVEV (reference sequence). The CDR3 nucleotides are TGTGCCAGCAGCCCTGCGGGAGGATGGGAGACCCAGTACTTC. As protein: CASSPAGGWETQYF.

This chain joins TRBV28 and TRBJ1-6; 7 nucleotides agree with TRBD1. The CDR3 has 16 amino acids. V dropped 6 bases and J dropped 2; count of bases not matched to a gene: 7. Germline CDR1 and CDR2: MDHEN and SYDVKM. CDR3 in amino acids: CASRGPGQTYNSPLHF. CDR3 sequence (DNA): TGTGCCAGCAGAGGACCGGGACAGACCTATAATTCACCCCTCCACTTT.

The genes are TRBV6-4 and TRBJ1-2; TRBD1 aligns across 10 bases. CDR1 is MRHNA, CDR2 SNTAGT, per germline. This CDR3 is built from 15 residues. With 6 bases clipped from V and 4 bases from J, the junction kept 8 bases outside the gene matches. The chain's CDR3 is CASSPGQGFSYGYTF. As DNA, the CDR3 is TGTGCCAGCAGCCCGGGACAGGGGTTTAGCTATGGCTACACCTTC.

The rearrangement joins TRBV3-1 (or the pseudogene TRBV3-2) to TRBJ2-4; D perhaps matches TRBD1 (6 bases). Trimming pared 3 bases from V and 7 bases from J, leaving 13 bases between. Germline values: CDR1 LGHDT, CDR2 YNNKEL (reference sequence). The CDR3 totals 14 residues. The CDR3 is CASSQRTAGNIQYF. CDR3 nucleotides: TGTGCCAGCAGCCAGCGGACAGCCGGGAACATTCAGTACTTC.

The rearrangement uses TRBV14 and TRBJ1-1, with a weak D call TRBD1 (5 bases). Germline CDR1 SGHDN, CDR2 FVKESK. This CDR3 region has 18 residues. V lost 2 bases and J lost 6, with 25 bases in between. The CDR3 nucleotides read TGTGCCAGCAGCCAACGAATCGGGGGTTTGCGGGCTAACGCTGAAGCTTTCTTT. This sequence encodes CASSQRIGGLRANAEAFF.

This clone has only one observation. The chain is built from TRBV5-6 and TRBJ2-1; D is possibly TRBD1 (5 bases). The CDR3 has 16 residues. V shed 3 bases and J shed 7 bases, with 20 bases lying between them. From germline, CDR1 is SGHDT and CDR2 YYEEEE. CDR3 sequence (DNA): TGTGCCAGCAGCTCCCGGAAGGGGTCCCTACTTAATGAGCAGTTCTTC. This sequence encodes CASSSRKGSLLNEQFF.

The V and J genes are TRBV5-1 and TRBJ2-1; D ambiguous. The ends were cut back, 4 bases at V and 8 bases at J, with 10 bases in the middle. CDR3 length: 12 amino acids. Germline CDR1 and CDR2: SGHRS and YFSETQ. CDR3 nucleotides: TGCGCCAGCAGCCCGTTGGCCCATGAGCAGTTCTTC. Its protein is CASSPLAHEQFF.

V and J are TRBV4-2 and TRBJ1-2; 7 bases map to TRBD1. CDR1 and CDR2 (germline): LGHNA, YNFKEQ. Trimming removed 1 base from V and 2 bases from J; junction bases left unmatched: 10. The CDR3 contains 17 residues. CDR3 DNA sequence: TGTGCCAGCAGCCAAGCTCATACAGGGGCTTCGAACTATGGCTACACCTTC. This codes for CASSQAHTGASNYGYTF.

The chain links TRBV5-1 to TRBJ2-7; 13 bases are shared with TRBD2. With V trimmed by 0 bases and J by 7 bases, 4 bases remained unmatched. CDR3 length equals 15 residues. Germline loops: CDR1 SGHRS, CDR2 YFSETQ. In nucleotides, the CDR3 is TGCGCCAGCAGCTTGGCTGGGACTAGCGGGAAGGAGCAGTACTTC. Translated, it gives CASSLAGTSGKEQYF. Using reference TRBV5-1 and TRBJ2-7 for the parts outside the CDR3, the full variable domain is KAGVTQTPRYLIKTRGQQVTLSCSPISGHRSVSWYQQTPGQGLQFLFEYFSETQRNKGNFPGRFSGRQFSNSRSEMNVSTLELGDSALYLCASSLAGTSGKEQYFGPGTRLTVT.

The chain is built from TRBV12-5 and TRBJ2-3; 8 bases map to TRBD2. The CDR3 contains 15 residues. Losses at the gene ends were 1 base for V and 5 bases for J; bases not matched to a gene: 5. Germline CDR1 LGHNT, CDR2 FRNRAP. CDR3 sequence reads: CASGLAAGGLDTQYF. In DNA form, the CDR3 reads TGTGCTAGTGGTTTGGCGGCGGGGGGCCTAGATACGCAGTATTTT.

This chain links TRBV4-1 with TRBJ2-7; D is possibly TRBD2 (6 bases). Between the trimmed V and J ends, which lost 4 bases and 3 bases, there was a span of 13 bases. CDR1 MGHRA and CDR2 YSYEKL come from the germline V gene. The CDR3 sequence is 14 residues long. The CDR3 loop reads CASSPSRLVYEQYF. The CDR3 DNA follows: TGCGCCAGCAGCCCAAGTCGACTAGTCTACGAGCAGTACTTC.

V gene TRBV11-2 combines with J gene TRBJ2-3, with D unclear. The CDR3 is made up of 13 amino acids. Between the trimmed V and J ends, which lost 0 bases and 6 bases, there was a span of 7 bases. Germline CDR1 is SGHAT and CDR2 is FQNNGV. The CDR3 DNA follows: TGTGCCAGCAGCTTAGATCGGGTGGATACGCAGTATTTT. It codes for CASSLDRVDTQYF. Together with reference TRBV11-2 and TRBJ2-3, the CDR3 gives the full variable domain: EAGVAQSPRYKIIEKRQSVAFWCNPISGHATLYWYQQILGQGPKLLIQFQNNGVVDDSQLPKDRFSAERLKGVDSTLKIQPAKLEDSAVYLCASSLDRVDTQYFGPGTRLTVL.

The gene calls are TRBV18 and TRBJ2-1, with D perhaps matching TRBD2 (6 bases). The CDR3 spans 13 residues. Trimming left V 2 bases short and J 4 bases short, with 6 bases between. Germline values: CDR1 KGHSH, CDR2 LQKENI. The CDR3 loop reads CASSPGGYNEQFF. The CDR3 DNA is TGTGCCAGCTCACCAGGAGGGTACAATGAGCAGTTCTTC.

This chain connects TRBV7-2 to TRBJ2-2, with 9 bases that match TRBD1. Unmatched junction bases numbered 7, after V lost 4 bases and J lost 7 bases. This CDR3 contains 15 residues. Germline V CDR1 and CDR2: SGHTA, FQGNSA. Here the CDR3 DNA reads TGTGCCAGCAGCTCAGGACAGGGGCTTATCGGGGAGCTGTTTTTT. Translating gives CASSSGQGLIGELFF.

This rearrangement joins TRBV18 to TRBJ2-1; 8 bases map to TRBD2. Trimming cost V 0 bases and J 7 bases; bases outside gene matches: 8. From germline, CDR1 is KGHSH and CDR2 LQKENI. This CDR3 has 16 residues. CDR3 coding DNA: TGTGCCAGCTCACCACCGGGCGGACTAGCTACAAATGAGCAGTTCTTC. Translated: CASSPPGGLATNEQFF.

The V and J genes are TRBV11-1 and TRBJ1-2, with D unresolved. Germline V gene lookup returns CDR1 SGHAT and CDR2 FQDESV (reference sequence). This CDR3 spans 15 amino acids. Between the trimmed V and J ends, which lost 1 base and 1 base, there was a span of 10 bases. The CDR3 bases are TGTGCCAGCAGCTTAGACCCGGTTGGTAACTATGGCTACACCTTC. It yields the protein CASSLDPVGNYGYTF.